The T cell receptor (beta chain) described here comes from a study of cytomegalovirus exposure and HLA in healthy donors. Study-level results: Many donors carried some public TCRs, although rarity characterized most TCR sequences. Published work reported that the classifier diagnosed cytomegalovirus status with high specificity and sensitivity. Three CMV-associated chains proved CMV antigen-specific in vitro. Cytomegalovirus-associated TCR beta chains were listed, numbering 150 to 200.

With respect to this clone: The antigen remains unidentified.

Using immunoSEQ multiplex PCR, the repertoire was profiled, and TCRdb retains in-frame clones only, with some absent. Among 200,000 or so clones listed, approximately 82% were seen once. The sequence was obtained from a woman in her late teens or twenties in good health and CMV-seronegative. The sequenced sample was PBMCs.

Written as DNA, the CDR3 is TGCGCCAGCAGCCGGGACAGGGTGGGAACTAATGAAAAACTGTTTTTT. Encoded protein: CASSRDRVGTNEKLFF. The chain uses TRBV5-1 and TRBJ1-4, with 9 bases matching TRBD1. Germline V gene data show CDR1 as SGHRS and CDR2 as YFSETQ. Trimming took 4 bases from V and 1 from J; bases not matched to a gene: 5. The CDR3 runs to 16 residues.